The clone carrying this T cell receptor beta chain was found a few times. What it binds is not known. These data come from a study of cytomegalovirus exposure and HLA in healthy donors. Study-wide points: Most subjects had HLA-A and HLA-B alleles reportedly predicted accurately by TCR beta sequences. Roughly uniform sequencing depth across donors was assumed, possibly incorrectly. Later analysis associated a missense DCLRE1C variant with TCR beta V- and J-gene trimming. An analysis that was carried out later associated some 17,000 TCR beta sequences with HLA alleles at 0.05 false discovery rate.

Primers included in the PCR were 60 Vbeta and 13 Jbeta primers. The protocol was immunoSEQ multiplex PCR, while the TCRdb copy is restricted to in-frame clones and leaves out a portion. The profile shows under 150,000 clones, roughly 10% of them singletons. The CDR3 covers 15 residues. Trimming cost V 2 bases and J 8 bases, with 19 bases left between them. Per germline, CDR1 SGHNT and CDR2 YYREEE (reference sequence). The V call is TRBV5-4, the J call TRBJ1-2, with no clear D. This TCR derives from a male donor in good health and CMV-seronegative. What was sequenced was PBMCs. Written as DNA, the CDR3 is TGTGCCAGCAGCTTCGCGACCGGGGTATTAGAGGGCTACACCTTC. Protein: CASSFATGVLEGYTF.